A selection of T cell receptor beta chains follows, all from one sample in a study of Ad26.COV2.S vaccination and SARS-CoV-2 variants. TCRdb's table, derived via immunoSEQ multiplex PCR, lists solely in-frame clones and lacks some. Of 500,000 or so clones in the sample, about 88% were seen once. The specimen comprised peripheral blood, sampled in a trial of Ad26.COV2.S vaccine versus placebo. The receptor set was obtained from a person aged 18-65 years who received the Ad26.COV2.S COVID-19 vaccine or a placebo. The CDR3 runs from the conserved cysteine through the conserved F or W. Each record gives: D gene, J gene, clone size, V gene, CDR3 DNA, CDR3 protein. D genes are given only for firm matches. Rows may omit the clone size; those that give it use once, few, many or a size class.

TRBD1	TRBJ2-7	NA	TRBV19	TGTGCCAGTAGTCGGACAGGGCACTACGAGCAGTACTTC	CASSRTGHYEQYF
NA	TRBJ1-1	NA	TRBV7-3	TGTGCCAGCAGCTTAGCCCTCAACACTGAAGCTTTCTTT	CASSLALNTEAFF
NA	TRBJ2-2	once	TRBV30	TGTGCCTGGAGTGTACAGAGAGGGTTCGGTTGGAACACCGGGGAGCTGTTTTTT	CAWSVQRGFGWNTGELFF
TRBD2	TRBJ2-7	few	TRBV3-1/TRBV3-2	TGTGCCAGCAGCCGAACTAGCGGGAGTTACCTCTACGAGCAGTACTTC	CASSRTSGSYLYEQYF
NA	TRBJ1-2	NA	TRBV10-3	TGTGCCATCAGTGGTTCCGGGACAAACTTCAACTATGGCTACACCTTC	CAISGSGTNFNYGYTF
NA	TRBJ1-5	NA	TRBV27	TGTGCCAGCAGTTTAGTAGGGTTATATAGCAATCAGCCCCAGCATTTT	CASSLVGLYSNQPQHF
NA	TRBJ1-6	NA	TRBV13	TGTGCCAGCAGCATCCGACCCGATTCACCCCTCCACTTT	CASSIRPDSPLHF
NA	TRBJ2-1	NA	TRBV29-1	TGCAGCCGAAGGATGATGCCCCACTCCTACAATGAGCAGTTCTTC	CSRRMMPHSYNEQFF
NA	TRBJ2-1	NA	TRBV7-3	TGTGCCAGCAGCAAAGGGACATACAATGAGCAGTTCTTC	CASSKGTYNEQFF
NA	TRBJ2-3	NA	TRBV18	TGTGCCAGCTCACCACCAGGCGGGGCTACAGATACGCAGTATTTT	CASSPPGGATDTQYF
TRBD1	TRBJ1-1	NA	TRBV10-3	TGTGCCATCACTCGGACAGGGGACACTGAAGCTTTCTTT	CAITRTGDTEAFF
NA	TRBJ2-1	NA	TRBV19	TGTGCCAGTAGTCGTGGTCTAGACATACCTGCTACCTACAATGAGCAGTTCTTC	CASSRGLDIPATYNEQFF
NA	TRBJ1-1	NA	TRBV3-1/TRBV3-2	TGTGCCAGCAGCCAAGGCCGGGGGTTCTTGAACACTGAAGCTTTCTTT	CASSQGRGFLNTEAFF
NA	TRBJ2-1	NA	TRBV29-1	TGCAGCGTTGAAAAGTACAATGAGCAGTTCTTC	CSVEKYNEQFF
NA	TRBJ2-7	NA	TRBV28	TGTGCCAGCAGTTTATTTGTTCGTCCCCCCTACGAGCAGTACTTC	CASSLFVRPPYEQYF
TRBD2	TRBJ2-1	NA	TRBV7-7	TGTGCCAGCAGCGCCGGGCCGGGGGGTGAGCAGTTCTTC	CASSAGPGGEQFF
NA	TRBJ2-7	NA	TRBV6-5	TGTGCCAGCAGTTACCGGAGGGAAGAGGACGAGCAGTACTTC	CASSYRREEDEQYF
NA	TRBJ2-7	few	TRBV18	TGTGCCAGCTCACCACCGAGGGCAGGAGGGTTCCACGAGCAGTACTTC	CASSPPRAGGFHEQYF
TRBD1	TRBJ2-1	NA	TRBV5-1	TGCGCCAGCAGCCAGCAGGGGGACCCATACAATGAGCAGTTCTTC	CASSQQGDPYNEQFF
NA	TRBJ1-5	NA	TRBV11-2	TGTGCCAGCAGCTTAAGTCCCGATAGCAATCAGCCCCAGCATTTT	CASSLSPDSNQPQHF
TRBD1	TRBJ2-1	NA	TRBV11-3	TGTGCCAGCAGCATAGACAGGGGGCCGGGGCAAGGGGAGCAGTTCTTC	CASSIDRGPGQGEQFF
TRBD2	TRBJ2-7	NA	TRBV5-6	TGTGCCAGCAGCACTAAAGCGGGATCCTCCTACGAGCAGTACTTC	CASSTKAGSSYEQYF